The 6 T cell receptor beta chains presented below share a single source sample, sequenced in a study of Tregs in tolerant kidney transplant recipients. Repertoires were generated with immunoSEQ multiplex PCR, while TCRdb's copy carries only in-frame clones and drops some. This sample carries 30,000 to 35,000 clones, with roughly 8% going to the ten biggest clones. The material sequenced was CD8+ T cells from blood, taken before the transplant. These receptors were obtained from a human donor who received a combined kidney and bone marrow transplant.

In the case of this clone: The CDR3 end is not reached by the read, which stops 3 residues before it; the germline J gene fills it in. The chain uses TRBV7-8 and TRBJ1-1, with a possible D match to TRBD1 (6 bases). V was shortened by 3 bases and J by 1 base, with 9 bases between the two germline ends. The CDR3 has 14 residues. CDR1 SGHVS and CDR2 FQNEAQ come from the germline V gene. The covered CDR3 bases are TGTGCCAGCAGCTTCCGGGACACGAACACTGAA. Its protein product is CASSFRDTNTE. The complete CDR3 protein is CASSFRDTNTEAFF.

As to this clone: The read is 3 residues too short to cover the CDR3 end, so that end is filled in from the germline J gene. The chain combines TRBV13 with TRBJ1-1; D ambiguous. The CDR3 has 13 amino acids. The V end was cut by 1 base, the J end by 6 bases, with 9 bases between. The germline V gene encodes CDR1 PRHDT and CDR2 FYEKMQ (reference sequence). CDR3 bases read: TGTGCCAGCAGCTTAGCGGGTTTTGCTGAA. Encoded protein: CASSLAGFAE. The complete CDR3 protein is CASSLAGFAEAFF.

As regards this clone: The CDR3 extends 3 residues past the end of the read, so its final part is completed from the germline J gene. The chain employs TRBV2 and TRBJ1-2; no clear D gene. The CDR3 extends over 12 amino acids. Germline CDR1 SNHLY, CDR2 FYNNEI. V lost 11 bases to trimming and J lost 4 bases, with 14 bases between them. The covered CDR3 bases are TGTGCCCCCGGCGTAGGGTCCTATGGC. Its protein is CAPGVGSYG. The whole CDR3 protein reads CAPGVGSYGYTF.

On this clone itself: The read halts 3 residues ahead of the CDR3 end, with the missing end drawn from the germline J gene. J is TRBJ2-7 and V is TRBV19, with 8 positions matching TRBD2. The trim removed 5 bases at V and 3 bases at J, leaving 9 bases unmatched. The CDR3 totals 15 residues. Germline CDR1 and CDR2: LNHDA and SQIVND (reference sequence). The CDR3 protein is CASSFPGLGLYEQYF. The CDR3 bases that were read are TGTGCCAGTAGTTTCCCGGGACTAGGCCTCTACGAG.

A note on this clone: With the read ending 3 residues before the CDR3 end, the germline J gene is used to fill in that end. V usage is TRBV6-2 or TRBV6-3 and J usage is TRBJ1-1; 9 nucleotides align to TRBD1. After removal of 2 bases from V and 5 bases from J, the junction contained 6 bases not matched to a gene. Germline loops: CDR1 MNHEY, CDR2 SVGEGT. The CDR3 is 15 residues long. The covered CDR3 bases are TGTGCCAGCAGTTACCAAGGGACAGGGAGTACTGAA. It translates to CASSYQGTGSTE. The entire CDR3 is CASSYQGTGSTEAFF.

Concerning this clone itself: The CDR3 extends 3 residues past the end of the read, so its final part is completed from the germline J gene. This sequence joins TRBV19 and TRBJ1-1; D unclear. The ends were cut back, 2 bases at V and 7 bases at J, with 11 bases in the middle. The CDR3 is 13 residues long. From germline, CDR1 is LNHDA and CDR2 SQIVND (reference sequence). CDR3 bases read: TGTGCCAGTAGTATAACGACCGGCGGTGAA. Protein sequence: CASSITTGGE. The CDR3 reads in full as CASSITTGGEAFF.